The present T cell receptor beta chain was sequenced within a study of human T cells and chemical hapten exposure. Whole-study context: Patch tests delivered 0.01% DPC to the upper back and were evaluated at 6 days.

The authors' processing: Sequenced samples showed a median of roughly 99,000 TCRs each, with counts running from around 24,000 to 710,000. TCRdb used MiXCR to reprocess the RACE reads, holding one entry per CDR3 protein. The V and J calls come from TCRdb's annotation, not from the publication. The sample includes under 130,000 distinct CDR3 sequences, 34% of them seen just once. The time point denotes: patch test 3, about 24 weeks after DPC sensitization. Treatment described: therapeutic diphenylcyclopropenone sensitization with weekly scalp DPC. Suited to DPC and affected by alopecia, the donors ranged from 18 to 70 years old. V trimming: 2 bases; J trimming: 5 bases; junction bases outside the gene matches: 9. The CDR3 runs 16 residues. CDR1 and CDR2 from the germline V gene are ENHRY and SYGVKD.

Here the sequenced sample was whole blood, taken in connection with sensitization to the hapten diphenylcyclopropenone (DPC). The gene calls are TRBV10-3 and TRBJ2-3, with 8 bases fitting TRBD2. The receptor was derived from a man aged 35-49 years with alopecia areata. Some clones in this sample may be carry-over from other donors' samples. CDR3: CAISEGPGGPGDTQYF. CDR3 DNA sequence: TGTGCCATCAGTGAGGGTCCGGGAGGGCCGGGAGATACGCAGTATTTT.